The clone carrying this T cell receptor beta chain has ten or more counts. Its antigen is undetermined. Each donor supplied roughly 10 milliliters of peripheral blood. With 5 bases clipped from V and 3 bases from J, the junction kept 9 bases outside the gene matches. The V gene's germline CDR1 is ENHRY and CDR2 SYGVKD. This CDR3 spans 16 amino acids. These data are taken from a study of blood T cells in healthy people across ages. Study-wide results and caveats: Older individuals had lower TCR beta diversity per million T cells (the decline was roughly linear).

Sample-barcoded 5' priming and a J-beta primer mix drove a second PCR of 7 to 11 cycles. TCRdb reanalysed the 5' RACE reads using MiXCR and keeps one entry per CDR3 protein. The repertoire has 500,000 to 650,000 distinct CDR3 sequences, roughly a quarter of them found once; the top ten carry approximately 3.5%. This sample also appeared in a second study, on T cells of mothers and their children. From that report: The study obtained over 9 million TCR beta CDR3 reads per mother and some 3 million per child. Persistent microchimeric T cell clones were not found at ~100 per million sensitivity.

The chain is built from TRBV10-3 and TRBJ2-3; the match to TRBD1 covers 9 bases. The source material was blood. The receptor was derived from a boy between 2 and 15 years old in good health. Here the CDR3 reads CAISRSPGQGTDTQYF. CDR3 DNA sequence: TGTGCCATCAGTCGGTCCCCCGGACAGGGGACAGATACGCAGTATTTT.